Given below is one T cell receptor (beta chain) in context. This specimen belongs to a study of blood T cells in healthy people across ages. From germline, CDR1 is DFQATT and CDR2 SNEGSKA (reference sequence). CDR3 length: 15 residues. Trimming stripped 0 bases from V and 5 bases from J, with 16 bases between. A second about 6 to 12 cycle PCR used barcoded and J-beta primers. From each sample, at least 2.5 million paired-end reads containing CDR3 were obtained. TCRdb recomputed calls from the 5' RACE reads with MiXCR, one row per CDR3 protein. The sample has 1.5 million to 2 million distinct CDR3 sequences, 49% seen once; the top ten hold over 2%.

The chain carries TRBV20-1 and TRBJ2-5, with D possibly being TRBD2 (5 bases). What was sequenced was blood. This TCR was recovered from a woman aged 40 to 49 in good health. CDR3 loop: CSARDPGSSGETQYF. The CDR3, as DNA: TGCAGTGCTAGAGATCCGGGGAGCAGTGGTGAGACCCAGTACTTC.